The sequence of this T cell receptor (beta chain) was determined in a study of B cell selection in AIRE deficiency. Some clones are missing from TCRdb's copy, which holds only in-frame ones; the method was immunoSEQ multiplex PCR. In the table there are 5,000 or so clones, around 87% of which are singletons. The V gene's germline CDR1 is LGHNA and CDR2 YSLEER. The V gene lost 0 bases and the J gene lost 0 bases, with 6 bases spanning the gap. This CDR3 has 15 residues. Regulatory T cells were sorted as CD4+CD25hiCD127low/negative cells. Sequenced material: Tregs sorted from PBMCs. The sequence was obtained from a human donor with AIRE deficiency. V and J are TRBV4-3 and TRBJ2-4; D uncertain. The CDR3 DNA reads TGCGCCAGCAGCCAAGATCTACTAGCCAAAAACATTCAGTACTTC. Amino acids: CASSQDLLAKNIQYF.